The 21 T cell receptor beta chains reported below all come from one sample, sequenced in a study of neurological immune-mediated disorders (dated 2019 in TCRdb). Receptor amplification or capture employed 5' RACE. The instrument given in TCRdb is Illumina HiSeq 2500. The raw public data were reprocessed by TCRdb itself: fastp quality trimming at Q25, MiXCR clonotype calling, in-frame beta chains only. Every distinct CDR3 protein forms one entry, paired with its most common genes and DNA. This sample gives about 35,000 distinct CDR3 sequences in total; 3.5% to 4.5% of them show up just once. The ten biggest clones cover more than 2% of the sample. The specimen sequenced was PBMCs. Receptor source: a man aged 25-45 years with multiple sclerosis.

V gene TRBV20-1 combines with J gene TRBJ1-3; D gene uncertain. Trimming removed 1 base from V and 0 bases from J, with 7 bases in between. The CDR3 extends over 14 amino acids. Germline V lookup: CDR1 DFQATT, CDR2 SNEGSKA (reference sequence). CDR3 sequence (DNA): TGCAGTGCTAGAGTGTCCTACTCTGGAAACACCATATATTTT. This encodes CSARVSYSGNTIYF.

This clonotype was detected many times. V is TRBV5-1 and J is TRBJ1-2; tentatively, D is TRBD1 (6 bases). CDR1 SGHRS and CDR2 YFSETQ come from the germline V gene. The CDR3 is made up of 18 amino acids. The germline V and J ends were trimmed by 4 bases and 2 bases, with 24 bases remaining between them. The CDR3 region is CASSLRTPSRTVNYGYTF. CDR3 DNA: TGCGCCAGCAGCCTTCGGACCCCAAGTAGGACAGTGAACTATGGCTACACCTTC.

This clonotype was seen repeatedly, ten times or more. This chain joins TRBV25-1 and TRBJ2-7; 7 bases are a match to TRBD1. The length of the CDR3 is 13 residues. Germline CDR1 is MGHDK and CDR2 is SYGVNS. The V gene end was trimmed by 8 bases and the J gene end by 6 bases; junction bases not matched to a gene: 10. The CDR3 nucleotides are TGTGCCAGCGGGACAGACCCCCCACGCGAGCAGTACTTC. Translated, it gives CASGTDPPREQYF.

This clonotype occurred many times. The chain employs TRBV12-3 or TRBV12-4 and TRBJ2-3; D ambiguous. The V gene lost 7 bases and the J gene lost 2 bases, with 10 bases spanning the gap. The CDR3 has 13 amino acids. The CDR3 DNA follows: TGTGCCAGCAACTTAGACACCACAGATACGCAGTATTTT. Amino acid sequence: CASNLDTTDTQYF.

This clonotype was counted at least ten times. This chain joins TRBV29-1 and TRBJ1-1, with D unclear. The CDR3 consists of 13 residues. V was cut by 6 bases and J by 1 base, with 12 bases left in between. Germline lookup yields CDR1 SQVTM and CDR2 ANQGSEA. The CDR3 sequence: CSVALGANTEAFF. CDR3 DNA sequence: TGCAGCGTCGCCCTCGGTGCGAACACTGAAGCTTTCTTT.

In its sample, this clonotype was seen many times. The chain couples TRBV18 to TRBJ2-1, with TRBD1 as a possible D gene (6 bases). The length of the CDR3 is 15 residues. Germline V lookup: CDR1 KGHSH, CDR2 LQKENI. V was cut by 4 bases and J by 5 bases, with 15 bases left in between. DNA for the CDR3: TGTGCCAGCTCACATTGGGACACCGGAGACAATGAGCAGTTCTTC. Protein: CASSHWDTGDNEQFF. The whole variable domain, filled in from reference TRBV18 and TRBJ2-1, reads NAGVMQNPRHLVRRRGQEARLRCSPMKGHSHVYWYRQLPEEGLKFMVYLQKENIIDESGMPKERFSAEFPKEGPSILRIQQVVRGDSAAYFCASSHWDTGDNEQFFGPGTRLTVL.

Notes on this clonotype: Possible read error: a much larger clone is one base away. This is likely a read error, given that the CDR3 carries no conserved phenylalanine or tryptophan at its end. The chain has TRBV27 and TRBJ2-5; a weak D match, TRBD2 (6 bases). V was pared by 8 bases and J by 4 bases, with 8 bases between. The CDR3 loop spans 11 amino acids. Germline V lookup: CDR1 MNHEY, CDR2 SMNVEV (reference sequence). CDR3 coding DNA: TGTGCCAGCGGAGGGAGAGAGACCCAGTACTAC. This codes for CASGGRETQYY.

The chain recombines TRBV20-1 with TRBJ1-1, with D perhaps matching TRBD1 (5 bases). The CDR3 runs 12 residues. The V end was cut by 3 bases, the J end by 7 bases, with 12 bases between. Germline lookup yields CDR1 DFQATT and CDR2 SNEGSKA (reference sequence). The CDR3 coding sequence is TGCAGTGCTAGTGGTGGGGGGTTTGAAGCTTTCTTT. This sequence encodes CSASGGGFEAFF.

Turning to this clonotype: This may be a read error: a much more frequent sequence differs by one nucleotide. The chain is built from TRBV12-3 or TRBV12-4 and TRBJ2-7, with D hard to call. Trimming removed 3 bases at V and 3 bases at J, with 9 bases between. The CDR3 loop spans 13 amino acids. CDR3 nucleotide sequence: TGTGCCAGCAGTTTTAACACTCACTACGAGCAGTACTTC. This codes for CASSFNTHYEQYF.

This clonotype was observed many times. The rearrangement uses TRBV25-1 and TRBJ1-1, with D uncertain. This CDR3 is 10 amino acids long. The ends were cut back, 3 bases at V and 11 bases at J, with 7 bases in the middle. Germline V lookup: CDR1 MGHDK, CDR2 SYGVNS. In DNA form, the CDR3 reads TGTGCCAGCAGTGACCGGGATGCTTTCTTT. It codes for CASSDRDAFF.

As concerns this clonotype: A single base separates this from a much larger clone, so it may be a read error. The chain has TRBV5-4 and TRBJ2-5; D not certain. The CDR3 length is 13 residues. From germline, CDR1 is SGHNT and CDR2 YYREEE (reference sequence). CDR3 sequence (DNA): TGTGCCAACAGCCCCGAACCCCCAGAGACCCAGTACTTC. Its translation: CANSPEPPETQYF.

This clonotype has a count of ten or more. This chain joins TRBV5-5 and TRBJ2-6, with D hard to call. Trimming cost V 1 base and J 1 base, with 3 bases left between them. The CDR3 extends over 14 amino acids. Looked up from germline, CDR1 is SGHKS and CDR2 is YYEKEE (reference sequence). The CDR3, as DNA: TGTGCCAGCAGCTTGAGTTCTGGGGCCAACGTCCTGACTTTC. Residues: CASSLSSGANVLTF.

This clonotype has ten or more counts. V and J are TRBV5-1 and TRBJ2-7, with 14 positions matching TRBD2. The CDR3 has 18 residues. V was pared by 4 bases and J by 6 bases, with 15 bases of the junction left unmatched. In germline, CDR1 is SGHRS, CDR2 YFSETQ. DNA for the CDR3: TGCGCCAGCAGCCCAAGGACTAGCGGGGGGCGCCCTCCCTCCGAGCAGTACTTC. This sequence encodes CASSPRTSGGRPPSEQYF.

This clonotype is medium-sized (0.01 to 0.1%) by share. This sequence joins TRBV4-3 and TRBJ2-6; D is unresolved. CDR1 and CDR2 (germline): LGHNA, YSLEER. V dropped 0 bases and J dropped 0 bases, with 6 bases sitting between them. The CDR3 has 16 residues. The CDR3 region has the DNA TGCGCCAGCAGCCAAGATCACAGCTCTGGGGCCAACGTCCTGACTTTC. This sequence encodes CASSQDHSSGANVLTF.

Many counts were recorded for this clonotype. The V and J genes are TRBV2 and TRBJ2-2, with 12 nucleotides matching TRBD1. Germline assignment: CDR1 SNHLY and CDR2 FYNNEI. With V trimmed by 11 bases and J by 7 bases, 8 bases remained unmatched. This CDR3 spans 14 amino acids. The CDR3 DNA follows: TGTGCCCGAGGGACAGGGGGCGCTTACGGGGAGCTGTTTTTT. This gives the protein CARGTGGAYGELFF.

This clonotype was detected ten times or more. The rearrangement joins TRBV20-1 to TRBJ1-2, with TRBD1 matching 8 bases. This CDR3 region has 13 residues. Germline V gene sequence: CDR1 DFQATT, CDR2 SNEGSKA (reference sequence). V dropped 6 bases and J dropped 4; count of bases not matched to a gene: 7. CDR3: CSAETGEGYGYTF. In nucleotides, the CDR3 is TGCAGTGCGGAGACAGGGGAGGGCTATGGCTACACCTTC.

This clonotype was counted ten times or more. The rearrangement links TRBV7-2 to TRBJ2-3; D is unclear. V was cut by 1 base and J by 1 base, with 12 bases left in between. There are 16 residues in the CDR3. Germline-derived CDR1 and CDR2 are SGHTA and FQGNSA. The CDR3 is CASSLEARKGTDTQYF. The CDR3, as DNA: TGTGCCAGCAGCTTAGAGGCCCGGAAGGGCACAGATACGCAGTATTTT. Together with reference TRBV7-2 and TRBJ2-3, the CDR3 gives the full variable domain: GAGVSQSPSNKVTEKGKDVELRCDPISGHTALYWYRQSLGQGLEFLIYFQGNSAPDKSGLPSDRFSAERTGGSVSTLTIQRTQQEDSAVYLCASSLEARKGTDTQYFGPGTRLTVL.

This clonotype was seen many times. J is TRBJ2-3 and V is TRBV11-2; D unclear. CDR1 is SGHAT, CDR2 FQNNGV, per germline. V was shortened by 6 bases and J by 3 bases, with 7 bases between the two germline ends. This CDR3 region has 12 residues. The DNA of the CDR3 is TGTGCCAGCAGTCCGTGGACAGATACGCAGTATTTT. Protein sequence: CASSPWTDTQYF.

This clonotype has at least ten counts. CDR3 sequence (DNA): TGTGCCAGCAGTTACTCGAGGTTGGGGTACGAGCAGTACTTC. Translated, it gives CASSYSRLGYEQYF. V gene TRBV6-5 combines with J gene TRBJ2-7; no clear D gene. V was pared by 0 bases and J by 4 bases, with 10 bases between. The CDR3 loop spans 14 amino acids. Germline V gene lookup returns CDR1 MNHEY and CDR2 SVGAGI.

In this sample, this clonotype turned up many times. The chain has TRBV10-3 and TRBJ2-7, with a possible D match to TRBD2 (6 bases). V was clipped by 0 bases and J by 0 bases, with 12 bases between them. Germline CDR1 is ENHRY and CDR2 is SYGVKD. The CDR3 runs to 16 residues. This chain's CDR3 is CAISESPGAASYEQYF. The CDR3 coding sequence is TGTGCCATCAGTGAGTCACCGGGAGCAGCCTCCTACGAGCAGTACTTC.

This clonotype has a count of ten or more. The chain couples TRBV19 to TRBJ1-1; the D gene is possibly TRBD1 (5 bases). Trimming took off 1 base at V and 5 bases at J, with 17 bases between the two ends. Germline V lookup: CDR1 LNHDA, CDR2 SQIVND (reference sequence). The CDR3 is made up of 16 amino acids. CDR3 amino acids: CASSIVLAGPLTEAFF. The CDR3 DNA follows: TGTGCCAGTAGTATAGTGCTTGCAGGGCCTCTGACTGAAGCTTTCTTT.